This TCR beta chain is drawn from a study of blood T cell repertoires in COVID-19. The data were produced by immunoSEQ multiplex PCR, yet TCRdb's version contains in-frame clones alone and is incomplete. The sample consists of just over 60,000 clones, around 80% of them appearing once. V gave up 0 bases and J gave up 2 bases, with 10 bases separating them. The CDR3 has 15 amino acids. Per the germline V gene, CDR1 is LNHNV and CDR2 is YYDKDF (reference sequence). This TCR was recovered from a woman of 80 years or more with active or convalescent COVID-19. The specimen sequenced was peripheral blood. The chain recombines TRBV15 with TRBJ1-2; D is uncertain. The chain's CDR3 is CATSRDLGENYGYTF. For the CDR3, the DNA is TGTGCCACCAGCAGAGATTTGGGAGAGAACTATGGCTACACCTTC.